What follows are 10 T cell receptor beta chains derived from one specimen sequenced in a study of cytomegalovirus exposure and HLA in healthy donors. Primers: 60 Vbeta forward and 13 Jbeta reverse. Clones were read by immunoSEQ multiplex PCR, and TCRdb kept only the in-frame ones, dropping some. Among about 150,000 clones listed, approximately 80% were seen once. Sequenced input: PBMCs. Receptor source: a woman aged 40 to 55 in good health and CMV-seropositive.

The chain combines TRBV10-2 with TRBJ1-6, with TRBD1 matching over 11 bases. The V segment lost 4 bases and the J segment 8 bases; nucleotides outside the gene matches: 1. Germline V gene lookup returns CDR1 WSHSY and CDR2 SAAADI. The CDR3 is 14 amino acids. The DNA for the CDR3 is TGCGCCAGCAGTGGGACAGGGGGCTATTCACCCCTCCACTTT. Encoded protein: CASSGTGGYSPLHF.

The chain joins TRBV28 to TRBJ2-2; 11 nucleotides align to TRBD2. Germline V gene sequence: CDR1 MDHEN, CDR2 SYDVKM. The CDR3 totals 15 residues. Trimming took 5 bases from V and 1 from J; bases not matched to a gene: 0. The CDR3 coding sequence is TGTGCCAGCAGTACTAGCGGGGGGAACACCGGGGAGCTGTTTTTT. This encodes CASSTSGGNTGELFF.

The chain couples TRBV6-5 to TRBJ1-1; TRBD1 might be the D (6 bases). The germline CDR1 and CDR2 sequences are MNHEY and SVGAGI. V dropped 4 bases and J dropped 3 bases, with 12 bases sitting between them. The CDR3 runs to 14 residues. Here the CDR3 reads CASSLTGQDTEAFF. The DNA of the CDR3 is TGTGCCAGCAGTTTGACGGGACAAGACACTGAAGCTTTCTTT.

The chain combines TRBV6-1 with TRBJ2-3; D gene ambiguous. CDR3 size: 17 residues. Germline V gene lookup returns CDR1 MNHNS and CDR2 SASEGT. V was clipped by 3 bases and J by 1 base, with 17 bases between them. The CDR3 sequence is CASSEYISPVRTDTQYF. The CDR3, as DNA: TGTGCCAGCAGTGAGTATATTAGCCCTGTTCGCACAGATACGCAGTATTTT.

In this sample, this clone turned up a few times. This chain's CDR3 is CASSLEGGTMTQYF. CDR3 sequence (DNA): TGCGCCAGCAGCTTGGAAGGGGGTACGATGACGCAGTATTTT. The genes are TRBV5-1 and TRBJ2-3; TRBD1 is a possible D gene (6 bases). Germline lookup yields CDR1 SGHRS and CDR2 YFSETQ. The CDR3 sequence is 14 residues long. Trimming took 0 bases from V and 9 from J, leaving 14 bases between them. The whole variable domain, filled in from reference TRBV5-1 and TRBJ2-3, reads KAGVTQTPRYLIKTRGQQVTLSCSPISGHRSVSWYQQTPGQGLQFLFEYFSETQRNKGNFPGRFSGRQFSNSRSEMNVSTLELGDSALYLCASSLEGGTMTQYFGPGTRLTVL.

This clone occurred once. This chain links TRBV14 with TRBJ2-3; 8 bases map to TRBD2. CDR3 length: 15 amino acids. CDR1 is SGHDN, CDR2 FVKESK, per germline. The ends lost 1 base at V and 6 bases at J; junction bases unmatched: 6. The CDR3 coding sequence is TGTGCCAGCAGCCAAGCCCGACTAGCGAGCGATACGCAGTATTTT. Translated, it gives CASSQARLASDTQYF.

CDR3 in DNA: TGTGCCAGCAGCCAAGCAGGGTACGAGCAGTACTTC. Translated: CASSQAGYEQYF. This sequence joins TRBV14 and TRBJ2-7; perhaps TRBD1 as D (5 bases). CDR1 and CDR2 from the germline V gene are SGHDN and FVKESK. V was cut by 1 base and J by 4 bases, with 5 bases left in between. The CDR3 has 12 amino acids.

V is TRBV6-1 and J is TRBJ2-5, with TRBD1 identical over 7 bases. The closer fit of TRBJ2-7 to the DNA end suggests the J call may be wrong. Germline V gene lookup returns CDR1 MNHNS and CDR2 SASEGT. This CDR3 comprises 14 residues. CDR3 amino acids: CASTRQGSGYEQYF. The CDR3 DNA follows: TGTGCCAGCACCCGACAGGGTTCGGGCTACGAGCAGTACTTC.

The CDR3 region is CASSLWEGQANTGELFF. For the CDR3, the DNA is TGTGCCAGCAGTTTATGGGAGGGACAGGCGAACACCGGGGAGCTGTTTTTT. The J gene is TRBJ2-2, the V gene TRBV28; 8 bases are shared with TRBD1. The CDR3 is 17 residues long. Germline V gene sequence: CDR1 MDHEN, CDR2 SYDVKM. V was pared by 0 bases and J by 0 bases, with 3 bases of the junction left unmatched.

The rearrangement links TRBV19 to TRBJ1-1; TRBD1 agrees at 10 bases. The V and J ends lost 3 bases and 8 bases, in that order; junction bases with no gene match: 9. Germline CDR1 and CDR2: LNHDA and SQIVND (reference sequence). CDR3 length equals 15 residues. CDR3: CASSMGQGLLGEAFF. The CDR3 bases are TGTGCCAGTAGTATGGGACAGGGGCTGTTAGGAGAAGCTTTCTTT.